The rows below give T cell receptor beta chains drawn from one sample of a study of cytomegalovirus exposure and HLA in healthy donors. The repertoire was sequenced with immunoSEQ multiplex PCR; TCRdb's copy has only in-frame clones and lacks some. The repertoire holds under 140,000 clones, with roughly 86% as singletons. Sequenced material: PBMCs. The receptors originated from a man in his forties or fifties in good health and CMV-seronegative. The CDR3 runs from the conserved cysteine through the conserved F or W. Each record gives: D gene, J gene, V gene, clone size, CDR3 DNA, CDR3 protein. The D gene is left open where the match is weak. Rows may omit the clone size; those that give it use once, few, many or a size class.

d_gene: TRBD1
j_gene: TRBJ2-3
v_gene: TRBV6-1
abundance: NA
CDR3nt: TGTGCCAGCAGCCCGGGACAGAGCACAGATACGCAGTATTTT
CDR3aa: CASSPGQSTDTQYF

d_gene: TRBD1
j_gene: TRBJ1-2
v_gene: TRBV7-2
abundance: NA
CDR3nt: TGTGCCAGCAGCACCCACCAGGGGGCGAAGGGTAACTATGGCTACACCTTC
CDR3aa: CASSTHQGAKGNYGYTF

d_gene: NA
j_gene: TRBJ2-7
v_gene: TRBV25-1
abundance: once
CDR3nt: TGTGCCAGCAGTAGGGGTAGCAGCGAGCAGTACTTC
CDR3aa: CASSRGSSEQYF

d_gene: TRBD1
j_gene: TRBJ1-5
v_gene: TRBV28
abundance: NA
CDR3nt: TGTGCCAGCAGTCACAACAGGGGAAGGGTTCAGCCCCAGCATTTT
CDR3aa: CASSHNRGRVQPQHF

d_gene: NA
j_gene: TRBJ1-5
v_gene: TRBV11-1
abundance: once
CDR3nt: TGTGCCAGCAGCTTAGACAGGAATCAGCCCCAGCATTTT
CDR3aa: CASSLDRNQPQHF

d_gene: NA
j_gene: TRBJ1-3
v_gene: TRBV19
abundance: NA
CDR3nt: TGTGCCAGTAGTATGGGGGGCACCATATATTTT
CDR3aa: CASSMGGTIYF

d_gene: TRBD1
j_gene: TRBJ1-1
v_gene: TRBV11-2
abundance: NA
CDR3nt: TGTGCCAGCAGCTCAGGGGACAGGGCTACCACTGAAGCTTTCTTT
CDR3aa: CASSSGDRATTEAFF

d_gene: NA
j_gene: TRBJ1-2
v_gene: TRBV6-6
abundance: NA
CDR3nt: TGTGCCAGCAGCCGATACACAGGGTTAGGCTACACCTTC
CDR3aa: CASSRYTGLGYTF

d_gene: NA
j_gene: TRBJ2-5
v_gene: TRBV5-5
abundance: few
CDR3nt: TGTGCCAGCAGCTTGGCGGAGACCCAGTACTTC
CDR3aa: CASSLAETQYF

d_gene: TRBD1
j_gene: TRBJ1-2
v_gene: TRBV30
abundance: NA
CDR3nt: TGTGCCTGGACCCGACAGGGTTTTATGGCTGGCTACACCTTC
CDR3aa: CAWTRQGFMAGYTF

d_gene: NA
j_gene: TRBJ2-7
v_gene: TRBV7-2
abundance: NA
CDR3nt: TGTGCCAGCAGCTCATACAACGAGCAGTACTTC
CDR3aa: CASSSYNEQYF

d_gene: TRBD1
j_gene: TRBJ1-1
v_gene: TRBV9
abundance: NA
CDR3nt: TGTGCCAGCAGCGTCACAGGGACAGGCACTGAAGCTTTCTTT
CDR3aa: CASSVTGTGTEAFF

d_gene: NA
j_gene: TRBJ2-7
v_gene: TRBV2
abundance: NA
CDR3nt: TGTGCCAGCACCTCCGGGACTCTTCGGGTTAACGAGCAGTACTTC
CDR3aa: CASTSGTLRVNEQYF

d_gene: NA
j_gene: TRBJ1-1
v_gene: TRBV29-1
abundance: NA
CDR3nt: TGCAGCGTTGTTTCTAGGAACACTGAAGCTTTCTTT
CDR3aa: CSVVSRNTEAFF

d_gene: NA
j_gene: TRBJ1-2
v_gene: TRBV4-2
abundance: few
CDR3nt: TGTGCCAGCAGCCAAGAGTGGAGCCTTAACTATGGCTACACCTTC
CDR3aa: CASSQEWSLNYGYTF

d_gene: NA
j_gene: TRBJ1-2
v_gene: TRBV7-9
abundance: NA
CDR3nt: TGTGCCAGCAGCTTAGACGCAGGGGACGGCTACACCTTC
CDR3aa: CASSLDAGDGYTF

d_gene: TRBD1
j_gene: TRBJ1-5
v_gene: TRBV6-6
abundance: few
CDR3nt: TGTGCCAGCAGTTACTCCCGACAGGGGAGCGCTCAGCCCCAGCATTTT
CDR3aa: CASSYSRQGSAQPQHF

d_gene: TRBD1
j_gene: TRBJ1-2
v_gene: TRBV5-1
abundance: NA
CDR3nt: TGCGCCAGCAGCCGAGACAGGGCCTATGGCTACACCTTC
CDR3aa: CASSRDRAYGYTF

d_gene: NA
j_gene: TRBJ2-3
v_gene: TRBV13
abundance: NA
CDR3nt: TGTGCCAGCAGCTTAACTAGCACAGATACGCAGTATTTT
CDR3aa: CASSLTSTDTQYF

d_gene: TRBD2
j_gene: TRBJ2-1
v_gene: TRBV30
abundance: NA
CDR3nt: TGTGCCTGGAACAGCGGGGGGACCGTCGAATACAATGAGCAGTTCTTC
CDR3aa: CAWNSGGTVEYNEQFF

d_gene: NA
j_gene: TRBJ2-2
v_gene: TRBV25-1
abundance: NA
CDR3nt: TGTGCCAGCCAGGGGAACACCGGGGAGCTGTTTTTT
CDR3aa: CASQGNTGELFF

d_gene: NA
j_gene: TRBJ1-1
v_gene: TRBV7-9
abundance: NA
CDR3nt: TGTGCCAGCAGCCCTATTGGGGAGTCTGAAGCTTTCTTT
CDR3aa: CASSPIGESEAFF

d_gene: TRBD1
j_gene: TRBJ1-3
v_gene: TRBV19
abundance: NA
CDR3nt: TGTGCCAGTACCGGGACAGCCTCTGGAAACACCATATATTTT
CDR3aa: CASTGTASGNTIYF

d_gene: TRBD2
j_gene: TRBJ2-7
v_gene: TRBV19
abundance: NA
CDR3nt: TGTGCCAGTAGCCCGAGACTAGCACTCTACGAGCAGTACTTC
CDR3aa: CASSPRLALYEQYF

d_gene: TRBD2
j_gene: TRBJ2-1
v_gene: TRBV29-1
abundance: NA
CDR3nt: TGCAGCGCCCCCCGGGGTAGCGGGGGCAATGAGCAGTTCTTC
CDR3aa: CSAPRGSGGNEQFF

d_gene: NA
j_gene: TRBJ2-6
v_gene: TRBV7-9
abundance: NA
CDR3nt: TGTGCCAGCAGCCAGACCGGGACTGGGGCCAACGTCCTGACTTTC
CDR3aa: CASSQTGTGANVLTF

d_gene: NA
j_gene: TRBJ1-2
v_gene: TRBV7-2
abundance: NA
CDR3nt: TGTGCCAGCAGCTTAGGCCCCGGACAATCTAACTATGGCTACACCTTC
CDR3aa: CASSLGPGQSNYGYTF

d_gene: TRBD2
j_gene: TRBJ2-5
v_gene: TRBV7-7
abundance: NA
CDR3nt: TGTGCCAGCAGCTTACGTGGGGGGGAAGAGACCCAGTACTTC
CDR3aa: CASSLRGGEETQYF

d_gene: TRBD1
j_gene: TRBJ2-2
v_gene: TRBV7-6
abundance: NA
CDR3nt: TGTGCCAGCAGCTTAGCCCGGCAGGGGGCCGGGGAGCTGTTTTTT
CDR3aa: CASSLARQGAGELFF

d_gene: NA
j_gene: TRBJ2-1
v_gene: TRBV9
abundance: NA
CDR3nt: TGTGCCAGCAGCGCCACTAGCAATGAGCAGTTCTTC
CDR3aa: CASSATSNEQFF

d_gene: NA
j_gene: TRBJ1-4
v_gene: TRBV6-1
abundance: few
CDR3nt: TGTGCCAGCAGTACCACAACGGAAAAACTGTTTTTT
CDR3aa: CASSTTTEKLFF

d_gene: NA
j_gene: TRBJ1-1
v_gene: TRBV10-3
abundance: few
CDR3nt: TGTGCCATCAGTGCGGAGATGAACACTGAAGCTTTCTTT
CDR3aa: CAISAEMNTEAFF

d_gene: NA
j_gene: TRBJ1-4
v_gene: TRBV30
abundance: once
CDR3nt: TGTGCCTGGAGTGACAGCGGGTTGGGGGAAAAACTGTTTTTT
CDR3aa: CAWSDSGLGEKLFF

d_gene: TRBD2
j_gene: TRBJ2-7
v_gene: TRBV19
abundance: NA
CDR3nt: TGTGCCAGTAGTATAACTAGCGGATTACACCGCTCCTACGAGCAGTACTTC
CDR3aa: CASSITSGLHRSYEQYF

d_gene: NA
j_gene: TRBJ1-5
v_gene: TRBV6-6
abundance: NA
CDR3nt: TGTGCCAGCAGCCCAAAATTCTATAGCAATCAGCCCCAGCATTTT
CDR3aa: CASSPKFYSNQPQHF

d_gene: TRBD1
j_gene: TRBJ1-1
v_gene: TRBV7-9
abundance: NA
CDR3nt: TGTGCCAGCAGCTTATCTGACAGGGGGAACACTGAAGCTTTCTTT
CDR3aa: CASSLSDRGNTEAFF

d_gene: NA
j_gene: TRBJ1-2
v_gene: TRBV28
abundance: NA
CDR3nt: TGTGCCAGCGGACAGCAAACGCTTCGAGGCTATGGCTACACCTTC
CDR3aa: CASGQQTLRGYGYTF